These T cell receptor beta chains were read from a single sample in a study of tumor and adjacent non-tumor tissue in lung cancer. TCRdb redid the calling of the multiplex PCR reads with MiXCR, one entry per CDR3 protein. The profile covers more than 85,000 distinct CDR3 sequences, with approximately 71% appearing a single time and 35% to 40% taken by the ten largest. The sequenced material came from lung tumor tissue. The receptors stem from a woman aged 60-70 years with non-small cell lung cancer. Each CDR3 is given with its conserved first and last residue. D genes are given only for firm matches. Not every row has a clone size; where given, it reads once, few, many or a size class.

CDR3aa: CASSPSGAPYEQYF; CDR3nt: TGTGCCAGCTCCCCCTCGGGGGCCCCCTACGAGCAGTACTTC; d_gene: -; j_gene: TRBJ2-7; abundance: -; v_gene: TRBV27
CDR3aa: CASSPRGGRGMNEQFF; CDR3nt: TGTGCCAGCAGCCCCCGTGGCGGGAGAGGTATGAATGAGCAGTTCTTC; d_gene: TRBD2; j_gene: TRBJ2-1; abundance: few; v_gene: TRBV13
CDR3aa: CASEGTGTYEQYF; CDR3nt: TGTGCCAGCGAGGGGACAGGGACCTACGAGCAGTACTTC; d_gene: TRBD1; j_gene: TRBJ2-7; abundance: few; v_gene: TRBV11-3
CDR3aa: CASSQDEGIGNTIYF; CDR3nt: TGCGCCAGCAGCCAAGATGAGGGAATTGGAAACACCATATATTTT; d_gene: -; j_gene: TRBJ1-3; abundance: many; v_gene: TRBV4-1
CDR3aa: CASSLEAGQKAF; CDR3nt: TGTGCCAGCAGTTTGGAGGCGGGTCAGAAGGCCTTC; d_gene: -; j_gene: TRBJ1-2; abundance: many; v_gene: TRBV12-3/TRBV12-4
CDR3aa: CATSDAGQGEVGELFF; CDR3nt: TGTGCCACCAGTGATGCGGGACAGGGGGAAGTCGGGGAGCTGTTTTTT; d_gene: TRBD1; j_gene: TRBJ2-2; abundance: -; v_gene: TRBV24-1
CDR3aa: CAIRDKGIGELFF; CDR3nt: TGCGCCATTCGGGACAAAGGAATCGGGGAGCTGTTCTTT; d_gene: -; j_gene: TRBJ2-2; abundance: -; v_gene: TRBV10-2
CDR3aa: CASSQVGQGINEQFF; CDR3nt: TGTGCCAGCAGCCAAGTGGGACAGGGCATCAATGAGCAGTTCTTC; d_gene: TRBD1; j_gene: TRBJ2-1; abundance: -; v_gene: TRBV11-2
CDR3aa: CANSSCGLAATTDTQYF; CDR3nt: TGTGCCAACAGCTCTTGCGGACTAGCGGCTACCACAGATACACAGTATTTT; d_gene: TRBD2; j_gene: TRBJ2-3; abundance: -; v_gene: TRBV11-1
CDR3aa: CNTGNSEAFF; CDR3nt: TGCAACACTGGGAACAGTGAAGCTTTCTTT; d_gene: -; j_gene: TRBJ1-1; abundance: few; v_gene: TRBV29-1